This T cell receptor (beta chain) was retrieved from a study of identical twins' blood T cells. TCRdb re-called the 5' RACE reads with MiXCR, one entry per CDR3 protein. The sample has 350,000 to 400,000 distinct CDR3 sequences; roughly 31% are singletons. The CDR3 is 12 amino acids. CDR1 SNHLY and CDR2 FYNNEI come from the germline V gene. Trimming cost V 8 bases and J 3 bases, with 10 bases left between them. The sample comprised PBMCs. V is TRBV2 and J is TRBJ1-2; a possible D gene is TRBD1 (5 bases). This TCR derives from a woman between 18 and 55 years old in good health. CDR3 region: CASGGYDYGYTF. CDR3 nucleotide sequence: TGTGCCAGCGGGGGGTATGACTATGGCTACACCTTC.